One sample yielded the 27 T cell receptor beta chains listed below, sequenced in a study of blood T cells in healthy people across ages. For the second PCR, which ran for roughly 6 to 11 cycles, a sample-barcoded 5' primer and a J-beta primer mix were used. Using its own MiXCR run on the 5' RACE reads, TCRdb lists one record per CDR3 protein. The repertoire has 910,000 or so distinct CDR3 sequences, just over 50% of them found once; the top ten carry about a fifth. Sequenced: blood. These receptors were obtained from a woman in her sixties or seventies in good health.

This clonotype was detected only a few times. The J gene is TRBJ1-5, the V gene TRBV20-1; tentatively, D is TRBD1 (5 bases). The CDR3 spans 15 residues. V shed 1 base and J shed 2 bases, with 12 bases lying between them. Looked up from germline, CDR1 is DFQATT and CDR2 is SNEGSKA (reference sequence). The CDR3 DNA reads as TGCAGTGCTAGAGTGGGAGGGGAAGGCAATCAGCCCCAGCATTTT. Protein: CSARVGGEGNQPQHF.

This clonotype was found many times. The chain combines TRBV11-2 with TRBJ2-1; 10 bases line up with TRBD2. Germline values: CDR1 SGHAT, CDR2 FQNNGV. CDR3 length: 14 amino acids. V lost 5 bases, J lost 8 bases, and 6 bases stayed unmatched. The CDR3, as DNA: TGTGCCAGCAGCCCACGACTAGCGGGCGATGAGCAGTTCTTC. Protein sequence: CASSPRLAGDEQFF.

This clonotype was recorded a few times. V and J are TRBV13 and TRBJ1-2; 9 nucleotides line up with TRBD1. The CDR3 contains 14 residues. After removal of 5 bases from V and 6 bases from J, the junction contained 7 bases not matched to a gene. The germline gives CDR1 PRHDT, CDR2 FYEKMQ (reference sequence). CDR3 region: CASSPWDRVDGYTF. The CDR3 region has the DNA TGTGCCAGCAGCCCCTGGGACAGGGTGGATGGCTACACCTTC.

This chain links TRBV4-2 with TRBJ2-1; 8 bases match TRBD1. The germline CDR1 and CDR2 sequences are LGHNA and YNFKEQ. The J segment lost 9 bases and the V segment lost 0 bases, leaving 7 bases of the junction unmatched. The CDR3 spans 15 residues. In DNA, the CDR3 is TGTGCCAGCAGCCAAGATCCGGGACAGGACAGTGAGCAGTTCTTC. Encoded protein: CASSQDPGQDSEQFF.

The genes are TRBV7-9 and TRBJ1-2; 7 nucleotides align to TRBD1. This CDR3 comprises 13 residues. Germline lookup yields CDR1 SEHNR and CDR2 FQNEAQ (reference sequence). The V and J ends lost 7 bases and 4 bases, in that order; junction bases with no gene match: 6. DNA of the CDR3: TGTGCCAGCAACAGACAGGGTAGCTATGGCTACACCTTC. Translated: CASNRQGSYGYTF.

The chain uses TRBV20-1 and TRBJ1-6; TRBD1 matches at 7 bases. Per the germline V gene, CDR1 is DFQATT and CDR2 is SNEGSKA (reference sequence). J gave up 9 bases and V 0 bases, and 20 bases lay outside the gene matches. The CDR3 sequence is 19 residues long. The CDR3 DNA sequence: TGCAGTGCTAGAGACGGGACAGCAAGGGGGTCTTTTGAAGGTTCACCCCTCCACTTT. This sequence encodes CSARDGTARGSFEGSPLHF.

The chain joins TRBV27 to TRBJ2-6; D is ambiguous. This CDR3 has 16 amino acids. V was clipped by 7 bases and J by 0 bases, with 13 bases between them. Germline V CDR1 and CDR2: MNHEY, SMNVEV (reference sequence). The CDR3 DNA reads TGTGCCAGCAAAAAGGTGTTCCTCTCTGGGGCCAACGTCCTGACTTTC. Translating gives CASKKVFLSGANVLTF.

The rearrangement links TRBV3-1 to TRBJ2-7, with a possible D match to TRBD1 (5 bases). Trimming pared 3 bases from V and 7 bases from J, leaving 13 bases between. The CDR3 length is 13 residues. Germline V CDR1 and CDR2: LGHDT, YNNKEL (reference sequence). The CDR3 bases are TGTGCCAGCAGCCATAGCAGGGATGGTGAGCAGTACTTC. This sequence encodes CASSHSRDGEQYF.

The V and J genes are TRBV30 and TRBJ2-5; D gene uncertain. The DNA end is more similar to TRBJ2-7, so the J call may be wrong. CDR1 GTSNPN and CDR2 SVGIG come from the germline V gene (reference sequence). The CDR3 has 11 residues. CDR3 residues: CAWKDRNEQYF. CDR3 in DNA: TGTGCCTGGAAAGATAGGAACGAGCAGTACTTC.

This clonotype was observed a few times. The chain employs TRBV28 and TRBJ1-6, with D uncertain. The CDR3 loop spans 12 amino acids. Germline V gene data show CDR1 as MDHEN and CDR2 as SYDVKM. With 4 bases removed from V and 10 bases from J, the gap between germline ends came to 8 bases. The CDR3 sequence is CASSYGKSPLHF. CDR3 nucleotides: TGTGCCAGCAGTTACGGGAAGTCACCCCTCCACTTT.

A word on this clonotype: The junction differs from germline at one of its ends, possibly a read error. This sequence joins TRBV5-5 and TRBJ2-1; 8 bases align to TRBD1. This CDR3 region has 17 residues. The germline CDR1 and CDR2 sequences are SGHKS and YYEKEE (reference sequence). CDR3 nucleotides: TGTGCCGGCAGCTTGGCAGGGGGCCCTATTTCCTACAATGAGCAGTTCTTC. Translated: CAGSLAGGPISYNEQFF.

V usage is TRBV6-5 and J usage is TRBJ2-7, with TRBD2 matching 11 bases. CDR3 length equals 15 residues. V trimming: 6 bases; J trimming: 2 bases; junction bases outside the gene matches: 6. The germline V gene encodes CDR1 MNHEY and CDR2 SVGAGI. CDR3: CASRPPLAGAYEQYF. CDR3 nucleotides: TGTGCCAGCAGACCCCCACTAGCGGGAGCCTACGAGCAGTACTTC.

Of note for this clonotype: A clone one base away is much larger, so this may be a read error. V is TRBV29-1 and J is TRBJ2-7; a weak D match, TRBD1 (6 bases). The germline V gene has CDR1 SQVTM and CDR2 ANQGSEA. This CDR3 spans 14 amino acids. Trimming stripped 6 bases from V and 4 bases from J, with 19 bases between. In nucleotides, the CDR3 is TGCAGCGTACGCAAGGCAGGGGAAGGGTACGAGCAGTACTTC. Translated, it gives CSVRKAGEGYEQYF.

V usage is TRBV6-1 and J usage is TRBJ2-3; 11 positions match TRBD1. The CDR3 length is 15 residues. J lost 8 bases, V lost 5 bases, and 9 bases had no gene match. CDR1 is MNHNS, CDR2 SASEGT, per germline. CDR3 bases: TGTGCCAGCAGTTCCGGGACAGGGGGGACTGGTACGCAGTATTTT. Translation: CASSSGTGGTGTQYF.

In its sample, this clonotype was seen a few times. This chain links TRBV7-9 with TRBJ2-7; D is undetermined. Germline lookup yields CDR1 SEHNR and CDR2 FQNEAQ (reference sequence). Trimming pared 0 bases from V and 3 bases from J, leaving 6 bases between. This CDR3 is built from 13 residues. CDR3: CASSLAVGYEQYF. CDR3 in DNA: TGTGCCAGCAGCTTAGCGGTAGGCTACGAGCAGTACTTC.

The chain combines TRBV20-1 with TRBJ2-7; TRBD2 matches 8 bases. Germline CDR1 DFQATT, CDR2 SNEGSKA (reference sequence). The J segment lost 4 bases and the V segment lost 0 bases, leaving 5 bases of the junction unmatched. The CDR3 extends over 14 amino acids. The CDR3 nucleotides are TGCAGTGCTAGAGATCCAGCGGGAGAGTACGAGCAGTACTTC. Protein: CSARDPAGEYEQYF.

A note on this clonotype: The junction departs from germline at one end; a sequencing error may be responsible. J is TRBJ2-1 and V is TRBV7-8; 10 nucleotides match TRBD2. The CDR3 extends over 14 amino acids. Germline values: CDR1 SGHVS, CDR2 FQNEAQ. CDR3 bases: TGTGCCAGCGCTGGGACTAGCGCCGACAATGAGCAGTTCTTT. The encoded protein is CASAGTSADNEQFF. Combining the CDR3 with reference TRBV7-8 and TRBJ2-1 gives the whole variable domain GAGVSQSPRYKVAKRGQDVALRCDPISGHVSLFWYQQALGQGPEFLTYFQNEAQLDKSGLPSDRFFAERPEGSVSTLKIQRTQQEDSAVYLCASAGTSADNEQFFGPGTRLTVL.

V gene TRBV29-1 combines with J gene TRBJ1-1, with 11 bases identical to TRBD1. The CDR3 has 15 residues. Germline V gene sequence: CDR1 SQVTM, CDR2 ANQGSEA. V was pared by 6 bases and J by 4 bases, with 10 bases of the junction left unmatched. CDR3 amino acids: CSVRTGGVSFTEAFF. The CDR3 nucleotides read TGCAGCGTGCGGACAGGGGGCGTTTCCTTCACTGAAGCTTTCTTT.

J is TRBJ2-7 and V is TRBV7-2; 12 nucleotides align to TRBD2. Unmatched junction bases numbered 5, after V lost 4 bases and J lost 7 bases. Germline-derived CDR1 and CDR2 are SGHTA and FQGNSA. The CDR3 contains 14 residues. Here the CDR3 reads CASSSTSGRGEQYF. The CDR3, as DNA: TGTGCCAGCAGCTCGACTAGCGGGAGAGGAGAGCAGTACTTC.

This clonotype was found a few times. The chain has TRBV20-1 and TRBJ2-4, with TRBD1 identical over 7 bases. CDR1 is DFQATT, CDR2 SNEGSKA, per germline (reference sequence). The CDR3 runs to 14 residues. V was clipped by 0 bases and J by 13 bases; unmatched bases: 12. Written as DNA, the CDR3 is TGCAGTGCTAGAGATCGGACAGGAACCTCGGGGCAGTACTTC. Its protein is CSARDRTGTSGQYF.

The chain employs TRBV28 and TRBJ2-7, with D maybe TRBD2 (7 bases). TRBJ2-5 matches the DNA end more closely, so the J call is doubtful. Germline V lookup: CDR1 MDHEN, CDR2 SYDVKM. The CDR3 runs to 14 residues. Here the CDR3 reads CASSPGRGAETQYF. In DNA, the CDR3 is TGTGCCAGCAGTCCAGGCCGGGGGGCAGAGACCCAGTACTTC.

The J gene is TRBJ2-1, the V gene TRBV7-9, with a possible D match to TRBD2 (6 bases). The J call may not be correct, given that the DNA end is closer to TRBJ2-7. Germline V gene sequence: CDR1 SEHNR, CDR2 FQNEAQ (reference sequence). The CDR3 covers 15 residues. CDR3 DNA sequence: TGTGCCAGCAGCTTCCCGGGACTGACCTACAATGAGCAGTACTTC. It yields the protein CASSFPGLTYNEQYF.

This clonotype was counted a few times. For the CDR3, the DNA is TGTGCCAGCAATCCCCCGGGACCCTCCTACGAGCAGTACTTC. It codes for CASNPPGPSYEQYF. V usage is TRBV2 and J usage is TRBJ2-7; D is possibly TRBD1 or TRBD2 (5 bases each). V lost 7 bases to trimming and J lost 0 bases, with 13 bases between them. Germline CDR1 is SNHLY and CDR2 is FYNNEI. There are 14 residues in the CDR3.

CDR3 coding DNA: TGCGCCAGCAGCTTAGGGGATTCCCCCGAAGCTTTCTTT. This encodes CASSLGDSPEAFF. The gene calls are TRBV5-1 and TRBJ1-1; D possibly corresponds to TRBD1 (5 bases). Germline V gene data show CDR1 as SGHRS and CDR2 as YFSETQ. Trimming shortened V by 2 bases and J by 8 bases, and 13 bases separated the two germline ends. The CDR3 sequence is 13 residues long.

The table lists this clonotype with a few counts. The chain carries TRBV7-9 and TRBJ2-4; unclear D gene. With the DNA end fitting TRBJ2-7 better, the J assignment may be wrong. CDR1 and CDR2 from the germline V gene are SEHNR and FQNEAQ (reference sequence). There are 14 residues in the CDR3. The CDR3 nucleotides read TGTGCCAGCAGCTTAGCGTCTGGCGGCTACGAGCAGTACTTC. Its translation: CASSLASGGYEQYF.

The rearrangement joins TRBV12-3 or TRBV12-4 to TRBJ2-3; 12 bases line up with TRBD2. The CDR3 consists of 18 residues. Trimming cost V 1 base and J 2 bases; bases outside gene matches: 7. The CDR3, as DNA: TGTGCCAGCAGTTTAGGCCGACTAGCGGGAGTTCCCACAGATACGCAGTATTTT. Translation gives CASSLGRLAGVPTDTQYF.

The rearrangement joins TRBV19 to TRBJ2-7; TRBD2 aligns across 9 bases. The DNA matches TRBJ2-4 better at its end, which makes the J call doubtful. The germline V gene has CDR1 LNHDA and CDR2 SQIVND (reference sequence). The length of the CDR3 is 14 residues. CDR3 in DNA: TGTGCCAGTAGTATGCTAGCGGGATCTAACATTCAGTACTTC. Translating it yields CASSMLAGSNIQYF.